Included here is one T cell receptor beta chain sequence, with context. Its matching antigen is unknown. The sample belongs to a study of Ad26.COV2.S vaccination and SARS-CoV-2 variants. Overall study findings and caveats: Measurements of TCR breadth and depth may have given underestimates of the total T cell responses. The study found higher spike-specific TCR breadth in vaccine than placebo recipients. Following vaccination, spike-specific CD8+ and CD4+ T cell responses reportedly exhibited substantial breadth.

Generated by immunoSEQ multiplex PCR, the TCRdb table keeps only in-frame clones and is missing some. The sample records about 350,000 clones, roughly nine tenths being singletons. The sequences come from peripheral blood, collected after recovery from COVID-19. The sequence came from a human donor who had recovered from COVID-19.

The CDR3 loop reads CASSSLAGVNTGELFF. In DNA form, the CDR3 reads TGTGCCAGTAGTTCACTAGCGGGGGTAAACACCGGGGAGCTGTTTTTT. This chain connects TRBV19 to TRBJ2-2; 11 nucleotides match TRBD2. Per the germline V gene, CDR1 is LNHDA and CDR2 is SQIVND (reference sequence). The CDR3 runs 16 residues. V shed 5 bases and J 2 bases; nucleotides not matched to a gene: 4.